This T cell receptor (beta chain) was identified during a study of blood T cell repertoires in COVID-19 (dated by TCRdb to 2019 to 2021). Concerning the study at large: Samples covering the acute and convalescent phases of COVID-19 were provided by collaborators in the United States, Italy and Spain. A de-identified subject ID, COVID-19 status, age in years and sex were almost always included in the sample metadata. The repertoires were released in a freely available public database intended as a resource for research on the immune response to SARS-CoV-2. Samples were obtained from the ongoing ImmuneRACE study (first 160 participants) and from some 1,300 subjects provided by 6 global collaborators. The material from the prospective study consisted of cDNA or gDNA derived from T cells, B-cell-depleted T cells, or PBMCs. Deeply sampled blood TCRbeta repertoires from subjects exposed to, actively infected with, or recovered from COVID-19 were included in the dataset. HLA class I and class II types, where available, came from metadata supplied by the sample provider rather than from assay-based typing. General conclusions and limits of the study: How much clinical and demographic metadata was included differed by source and by participant, and the metadata was provided uncurated.

About this clone itself: The specificity of this receptor is unknown. Per-base qualities were not stored, and no clone one base away is much larger.

TCRbeta CDR3 regions were amplified from genomic DNA by means of the immunoSEQ Assay, a bias-controlled multiplex PCR. Processing in the source paper ran as follows. The number of nucleated cells in each sample was estimated from the amplification of reference gene primers within the assay. To quantify the absolute abundance of each unique TCRbeta CDR3 rearrangement, sequence reads were collapsed and filtered. For each sample, productive Simpson clonality was calculated as the square root of Simpson's diversity index across productive rearrangements. Held by TCRdb, this immuneACCESS table contains in-frame sequences only and omits some clones. Under half of the omission traces to an unresolved V gene where checked; the cause of the rest is unknown. V and J calls and clone size are those listed in that table; D and trimming were worked out from the DNA. The sample data list about 150,000 clones, and about 89% of these were observed just once. The biggest ten clones account for less than 0.6% of the sample.

Whole blood was collected in K2EDTA tubes by collaborating institutions according to the institutions' own protocols. For TCRbeta analysis, collaborator samples were shipped as frozen whole blood, as isolated PBMCs, or as DNA extracted from either sample type. This TCR came from a man aged 50 or older with acute or convalescent COVID-19. The sequenced sample consisted of peripheral blood.

CDR3 reads: CASSISYGYTF. The DNA sequence follows: TGTGCCAGCAGCATTAGCTATGGCTACACCTTC. The V and J genes are TRBV7-9 and TRBJ1-2, with the identity of the D gene unclear. From the germline V gene (reference sequence), CDR1 is SEHNR and CDR2 is FQNEAQ. Between the V and J ends, shortened by 5 bases and 4 bases respectively, the junction contains 5 bases. The CDR3 numbers 11 residues from cysteine through phenylalanine. Only the CDR3 DNA is retained, 33 bases long and in frame from the first base.